These T cell receptor beta chains were read from a single sample in a study of CXCR3-negative and CXCR3-positive naive CD8 T cells. TCRdb processed the 5' RACE reads again and assigns one entry to each CDR3 protein, with no DNA. The sample table sets out 40,000 to 45,000 distinct CDR3 sequences. The sample comprised memory CD8+ T cells from blood. Receptors were obtained from a human donor in good health. Some clones in this sample may be carry-over from other donors' samples. Both conserved end residues are part of each CDR3. Fields, in order: CDR3 protein, J gene, clone size, V gene. Part of the rows lack a size; the others show once, few, many or a class for expanded clones.

CDR3: CASSSSAGYNSPLHF
J: TRBJ1-6
size: .
V: TRBV27

CDR3: CASSFFSDSLTSTDTQYF
J: TRBJ2-3
size: .
V: TRBV19

CDR3: CSVPGTINEQFF
J: TRBJ2-1
size: .
V: TRBV29-1

CDR3: CATSRDPEGLSNQPQHF
J: TRBJ1-5
size: .
V: TRBV15

CDR3: CASLGTSGELFF
J: TRBJ2-2
size: .
V: TRBV7-3

CDR3: CASSLSLGNVYEQYF
J: TRBJ2-7
size: .
V: TRBV11-2

CDR3: CASSLARAVGRNEQFF
J: TRBJ2-1
size: .
V: TRBV12-3/TRBV12-4

CDR3: CASSQAGGQPQHF
J: TRBJ1-5
size: .
V: TRBV4-2

CDR3: CASSLAGIPNEQFF
J: TRBJ2-1
size: .
V: TRBV12-3/TRBV12-4

CDR3: CSVDWGWGSKDTQYF
J: TRBJ2-3
size: .
V: TRBV29-1

CDR3: CASANPGSEDTQYF
J: TRBJ2-3
size: .
V: TRBV18

CDR3: CASSVGTEPSYEQYF
J: TRBJ2-7
size: large
V: TRBV7-2

CDR3: CASSERWGGSYEQYF
J: TRBJ2-7
size: .
V: TRBV2

CDR3: CASSENRGEVTEAFF
J: TRBJ1-1
size: .
V: TRBV12-3/TRBV12-4

CDR3: CASGLLGAGQPQHF
J: TRBJ1-5
size: .
V: TRBV12-3/TRBV12-4

CDR3: CASSVAPSGGLSEQFF
J: TRBJ2-1
size: .
V: TRBV13

CDR3: CASSGTSGGANEQFF
J: TRBJ2-1
size: .
V: TRBV6-1

CDR3: CASSFPGQGPDTQYF
J: TRBJ2-3
size: .
V: TRBV28

CDR3: CASAYLELAGAWTAYEQYF
J: TRBJ2-7
size: .
V: TRBV12-3/TRBV12-4

CDR3: CASSPFVGGYNEQFF
J: TRBJ2-1
size: .
V: TRBV28

CDR3: CASSARDYRAGELFF
J: TRBJ2-2
size: .
V: TRBV6-6

CDR3: CASSSDRGQRITGELFF
J: TRBJ2-2
size: .
V: TRBV28

CDR3: CATGQGTYEQYF
J: TRBJ2-7
size: .
V: TRBV2

CDR3: CASSLSGGIGTEAFF
J: TRBJ1-1
size: .
V: TRBV6-5

CDR3: CASSPAGPSYYNEQFF
J: TRBJ2-1
size: .
V: TRBV7-3

CDR3: CASSLSGGVVTDTQYF
J: TRBJ2-3
size: .
V: TRBV6-5

CDR3: CATSAPSRNYGYTF
J: TRBJ1-2
size: .
V: TRBV15

CDR3: CASSPVSANYGYTF
J: TRBJ1-2
size: .
V: TRBV19

CDR3: CSVIKSGAYNEQFF
J: TRBJ2-1
size: .
V: TRBV29-1

CDR3: CASSPNGGDGYTF
J: TRBJ1-2
size: .
V: TRBV6-1

CDR3: CASSDRGYGYTF
J: TRBJ1-2
size: .
V: TRBV6-1

CDR3: CASSPDSGGTGANVLTF
J: TRBJ2-6
size: .
V: TRBV4-2

CDR3: CASSAGLAYEQYF
J: TRBJ2-7
size: .
V: TRBV25-1

CDR3: CATRRGTSGPETGELFF
J: TRBJ2-2
size: .
V: TRBV6-4

CDR3: CASSLSGYYGYTF
J: TRBJ1-2
size: .
V: TRBV7-2

CDR3: CASSSGLTEYNEQFF
J: TRBJ2-1
size: .
V: TRBV6-5

CDR3: CASSIGDNEQFF
J: TRBJ2-1
size: .
V: TRBV19

CDR3: CASSPGTFTNYGYTF
J: TRBJ1-2
size: .
V: TRBV28

CDR3: CSARDLTTDTQYF
J: TRBJ2-3
size: .
V: TRBV20-1

CDR3: CASSETSGVPDTQYF
J: TRBJ2-3
size: .
V: TRBV5-1

CDR3: CASSLRRSRTSGTDTQYF
J: TRBJ2-3
size: .
V: TRBV5-5

CDR3: CASSERTWYEQYF
J: TRBJ2-7
size: .
V: TRBV2

CDR3: CASSQGWDGVYYEQYF
J: TRBJ2-7
size: .
V: TRBV14

CDR3: CASSLVSGEQFF
J: TRBJ2-1
size: .
V: TRBV12-3/TRBV12-4

CDR3: CATSSTRSSYNSPLHF
J: TRBJ1-6
size: .
V: TRBV15

CDR3: CASPPNPGQGALGQFF
J: TRBJ2-1
size: .
V: TRBV28

CDR3: CSARVPDGQPQHF
J: TRBJ1-5
size: .
V: TRBV20-1

CDR3: CASSLALDSTDTQYF
J: TRBJ2-3
size: .
V: TRBV7-9

CDR3: CASSKGKAGVGPDTQYF
J: TRBJ2-3
size: .
V: TRBV6-5

CDR3: CASSQVPGGLDEQYF
J: TRBJ2-7
size: .
V: TRBV4-3

CDR3: CSVEGEKGAGETQYF
J: TRBJ2-5
size: .
V: TRBV29-1

CDR3: CSVAGTSRNYGYTF
J: TRBJ1-2
size: .
V: TRBV29-1

CDR3: CSARPTGTYSNQPQHF
J: TRBJ1-5
size: .
V: TRBV20-1

CDR3: CASSLSRGTGFYEQYF
J: TRBJ2-7
size: .
V: TRBV27

CDR3: CASSDSRGDTDTQYF
J: TRBJ2-3
size: .
V: TRBV6-4

CDR3: CASSLNGVLVQGPGNTIYF
J: TRBJ1-3
size: medium-sized
V: TRBV7-2

CDR3: CAWSRDRRNTEAFF
J: TRBJ1-1
size: .
V: TRBV30